A selection of T cell receptor beta chains follows, all from one sample in a study of T cell responses to AZD1222 COVID-19 vaccine. Sequencing was performed with immunoSEQ multiplex PCR; in TCRdb, only in-frame clones are kept and a portion is missing. The sample has roughly 170,000 clones; 90% to 95% are singletons. This specimen consisted of peripheral blood, obtained 28 days after the second AZD1222 dose. All receptors derive from an adult who received the AZD1222 COVID-19 vaccine. CDR3s include the opening cysteine and the closing phenylalanine or tryptophan. Fields, in order: D gene, clone size, J gene, V gene, CDR3 DNA, CDR3 protein. A D gene is named only where the DNA matches it firmly. The size of a clone is reported for some rows only, either as once, few or many, or as a class for expanded clones.

NA NA TRBJ2-3 TRBV29-1 TGCAGCGCCGTTAAGGGGACTTTGAACACAGATACGCAGTATTTT CSAVKGTLNTDTQYF
TRBD2 NA TRBJ2-1 TRBV7-3 TGTGCCAGCAGCAAGAAACCGGGACTAGCCTACAATGAGCAGTTCTTC CASSKKPGLAYNEQFF
TRBD1 NA TRBJ1-2 TRBV19 TGTGCCACCCGGACAGGAAACTATGGCTACACCTTC CATRTGNYGYTF
TRBD1 NA TRBJ2-5 TRBV7-9 TGTGCCAGCAGCAGCATGGACAGGAAAGAGACCCAGTACTTC CASSSMDRKETQYF
TRBD2 NA TRBJ2-3 TRBV7-9 TGTGCCAGCAGTCTACTAGCGGGGGGGGACACAGATACGCAGTATTTT CASSLLAGGDTDTQYF
TRBD2 NA TRBJ2-4 TRBV6-5 TGTGCCAGCAGCCCCAGGGAGGGGCAAAAAAACATTCAGTACTTC CASSPREGQKNIQYF
TRBD1 once TRBJ1-4 TRBV4-1 TGCGCCAGCAGCCCAGGGGGCGCGGGTGAAAAACTGTTTTTT CASSPGGAGEKLFF
NA NA TRBJ2-5 TRBV12-3/TRBV12-4 TGTGCCAGCAGTTTGGTTACACGGGAGACCCAGTACTTC CASSLVTRETQYF
NA NA TRBJ1-3 TRBV4-3 TGCGCCAGCAGCCAAGATGCCGGATACTCTGGAAACACCATATATTTT CASSQDAGYSGNTIYF
NA NA TRBJ2-7 TRBV6-1 TGTGCCAGCAGTGATGTAACAGTCTACGAGCAGTACTTC CASSDVTVYEQYF
NA NA TRBJ2-1 TRBV5-1 TGCGCCAGCAGCTTGGGACAGAGCTCCTACAATGAGCAGTTCTTC CASSLGQSSYNEQFF
NA once TRBJ2-1 TRBV5-8 TGTGCCAGCAGCTTGAGGCCAGGGGGGTACAATGAGCAGTTCTTC CASSLRPGGYNEQFF
TRBD1 NA TRBJ1-6 TRBV19 TGTGCCAGTAGTGAGACAGGGGGTAATTCACCCCTCCACTTT CASSETGGNSPLHF
NA NA TRBJ1-5 TRBV6-1 TGTGCCAGCAGTGAAAGGGTTGTGCAGCCCCAGCATTTT CASSERVVQPQHF
NA NA TRBJ2-5 TRBV6-2/TRBV6-3 TGTGCCAGCAGCCCCCCGGGGGCCCAGTACTTC CASSPPGAQYF
NA NA TRBJ2-7 TRBV5-6 TGTGCCAGCAGCTATGAAACAGGGATGGTTGTCGAGCAGTACTTC CASSYETGMVVEQYF
NA once TRBJ1-1 TRBV27 TGTGCCAGCAGTTTAGGGGGGGTGGGGAACCTGAACACTGAAGCTTTCTTT CASSLGGVGNLNTEAFF
NA once TRBJ2-7 TRBV5-6 TGTGCCAGCAGCTTGGATTTTATGGCCGAGCAGTACTTC CASSLDFMAEQYF
TRBD1 NA TRBJ1-5 TRBV6-2/TRBV6-3 TGTGCCAGCAGTTACGAGACAGGGTTCACGCCCCAGCATTTT CASSYETGFTPQHF
NA NA TRBJ1-1 TRBV29-1 TGCAGCGTTGAATGGGGGGTAGCTTTCTTT CSVEWGVAFF
NA once TRBJ1-1 TRBV5-6 TGTGCCAGCAGCTTGGCCGGGGGGCTGGGCACTGAAGCTTTCTTT CASSLAGGLGTEAFF
NA NA TRBJ2-7 TRBV9 TGTGCCAGCAGCGTTAGATGGGAGTCCTACGAGCAGTACTTC CASSVRWESYEQYF
NA NA TRBJ1-1 TRBV6-1 TGTGCCAGCAGTGAAAGGACAGCATTAGAAGCTTTCTTT CASSERTALEAFF
NA NA TRBJ1-1 TRBV30 TGTGCCTGGAGACGGGCCTCCTTAGCGACTGAAGCTTTCTTT CAWRRASLATEAFF
TRBD2 NA TRBJ2-1 TRBV11-3 TGTGCCAGCAGCCCCTATAGCGGGGGGGATGCTAATGAGCAGTTCTTC CASSPYSGGDANEQFF
NA NA TRBJ2-1 TRBV9 TGTGCCAGCAGCGATAACAGTTTCTACAATGAGCAGTTCTTC CASSDNSFYNEQFF
NA NA TRBJ1-2 TRBV28 TGTGCCAGCAGTCCCAGCGGACCCGGCTATGGCTACACCTTC CASSPSGPGYGYTF
NA NA TRBJ1-2 TRBV5-6 TGTGCCAGCAGCCTCGACAAGGGGCTTTATGGCTACACCTTC CASSLDKGLYGYTF
NA NA TRBJ1-5 TRBV28 TGTGCCAGCAGAGACGGGGGTTCGCATCAGCCCCAGCATTTT CASRDGGSHQPQHF
TRBD1 NA TRBJ2-1 TRBV4-3 TGCGCCAGCAGTACCTCCGGGACAGACAATGAGCAGTTCTTC CASSTSGTDNEQFF
NA once TRBJ2-1 TRBV28 TGTGCCAGCAGCCCGTACAATGAGCAGTTCTTC CASSPYNEQFF
TRBD1 once TRBJ2-5 TRBV2 TGTGCCAGCAGTGACCGGACAGGGACAGAGACCCAGTACTTC CASSDRTGTETQYF
NA NA TRBJ1-2 TRBV18 TGTGCCAGCTCACTTGCCGAACAGAATGGCTACACCTTC CASSLAEQNGYTF
NA NA TRBJ1-4 TRBV9 TGTGCCAGCAGCGTAGATGGGACACCTACTAATGAAAAACTGTTTTTT CASSVDGTPTNEKLFF
NA NA TRBJ1-1 TRBV5-1 TGCGCCAGCAGCTTGAGTCCGGGCTACGAGAACACTGAAGCTTTCTTT CASSLSPGYENTEAFF
NA once TRBJ1-1 TRBV4-2 TGTGCCAGCAGCCAAGATCCTCTTGTAGTGGGGGCTGAAGCTTTCTTT CASSQDPLVVGAEAFF
TRBD2 NA TRBJ2-7 TRBV28 TGTGCCAGCAGTCCTCCGACTAGCGGGAGATTCGAGCAGTACTTC CASSPPTSGRFEQYF